This T cell receptor (beta chain) was captured in a study of T cell changes during pregnancy in multiple sclerosis. The length of the CDR3 is 13 residues. From germline, CDR1 is LNHDA and CDR2 SQIVND (reference sequence). Trimming took off 8 bases at V and 2 bases at J, with 7 bases between the two ends. Data came from immunoSEQ multiplex PCR; TCRdb stores just in-frame clones and leaves some out. The table includes under 85,000 clones, around 94% detected once. The TCR was taken from a female donor with multiple sclerosis, enrolled in a pregnancy study. The chain combines TRBV19 with TRBJ2-6, with a tentative D call TRBD2 (5 bases). The sequencing here drew on peripheral blood, taken in the third trimester of pregnancy. The CDR3 here is CASSGAGANVLTF. CDR3 DNA sequence: TGTGCCAGTTCCGGGGCTGGGGCCAACGTCCTGACTTTC. Combining the CDR3 with reference TRBV19 and TRBJ2-6 gives the whole variable domain DGGITQSPKYLFRKEGQNVTLSCEQNLNHDAMYWYRQDPGQGLRLIYYSQIVNDFQKGDIAEGYSVSREKKESFPLTVTSAQKNPTAFYLCASSGAGANVLTFGAGSRLTVL.